The entry that follows covers one TCR beta chain sequence. Its antigen is not identified. Only in-frame clones appear in the TCRdb table, and some are missing; sequencing was by immunoSEQ multiplex PCR. The repertoire holds about 2,100 clones, with 60% to 80% as singletons. This record belongs to a study of somatic mutations in cytotoxic T cells in rheumatoid arthritis. Looking at the study overall: Certain V beta antibody-stained T-cell populations, V beta1+ cells sequenced for TCRB among them, were flow-sorted to nearly 100% purity. Study findings and constraints: Rheumatoid arthritis patients showed slight TRBV07 underrepresentation, unadjusted for multiple comparisons.

Trimming removed 7 bases at V and 1 base at J, with 4 bases between. Germline V gives CDR1 SNHLY, CDR2 FYNNEI. The CDR3 has 11 amino acids. The origin of this receptor is a man between 65 and 85 years old with rheumatoid arthritis. The chain carries TRBV2 and TRBJ1-1; D remains unclear. The starting material was CD8+ T cells sorted from blood, obtained at a follow-up visit. In DNA form, the CDR3 reads TGTGCCAGCAAGGGGAACACTGAAGCTTTCTTT. Residues: CASKGNTEAFF.